A single count supports the clone carrying this T cell receptor (beta chain). It was with random hexamers that about 0.45 to 1 ug RNA was reverse transcribed. TCRdb fed the immunoSEQ multiplex PCR reads into MiXCR, producing one record per CDR3 protein. Among approximately 200,000 distinct CDR3 sequences, approximately 94% were seen once, and the ten largest hold about 0.093%. The sample belongs to a study of CD8 T cells in Susac syndrome. The sample taken for sequencing was CD4+ T cells from PBMCs. This TCR derives from a human donor with multiple sclerosis.

CDR3 in amino acids: CAWSARPNGELFF. CDR3 DNA sequence: TGTGCCTGGAGCGCTCGGCCGAACGGGGAGCTGTTTTTT. The chain recombines TRBV30 with TRBJ2-2; D uncertain. Germline-derived CDR1 and CDR2 are GTSNPN and SVGIG (reference sequence). The CDR3 is 13 residues long. V dropped 3 bases and J dropped 7 bases, with 12 bases sitting between them. Supplemented by reference TRBV30 and TRBJ2-2, the full variable domain reads SQTIHQWPATLVQPVGSPLSLECTVEGTSNPNLYWYRQAAGRGLQLLFYSVGIGQISSEVPQNLSASRPQDRQFILSSKKLLLSDSGFYLCAWSARPNGELFFGEGSRLTVL.